This record looks at one T cell receptor beta chain sequence and its context. Its specificity is unknown. The data stem from a study of cytomegalovirus exposure and HLA in healthy donors. Study-level information: Membership in the Caucasian-associated ancestry cluster was found for 75% to 90% of about 430 genotyped donors. Whole-study findings and limits: The productive fraction for most TCR beta V segments was about 90% or about 30% in an earlier analysis. Through in vitro validation, a few CMV-associated chains were shown to be specific for CMV antigens.

All the people who gave samples were healthy bone marrow donors. A multiplex PCR was run with 60 Vbeta primers and 13 Jbeta primers. Using immunoSEQ multiplex PCR, the repertoire was profiled, and TCRdb retains in-frame clones only, with some absent. The table for this sample gives roughly 80,000 clones. Germline loops: CDR1 ENHRY, CDR2 SYGVKD. V was shortened by 10 bases and J by 0 bases, with 13 bases between the two germline ends. There are 14 residues in the CDR3. The receptor comes from a girl between 10 and 17 years old in good health and CMV-seropositive. The sequenced sample consisted of PBMCs. This rearrangement joins TRBV10-3 to TRBJ2-4, with a tentative D call TRBD1 (5 bases). CDR3 sequence reads: CATEDRQAKNIQYF. The CDR3 region has the DNA TGTGCCACAGAAGACAGACAAGCCAAAAACATTCAGTACTTC.